Detailed here is one TCR beta chain. Its antigen is unknown. The data originate from a study of cytomegalovirus exposure and HLA in healthy donors. The PCR ran on 60 Vbeta and 13 Jbeta primers. Clones were sequenced by immunoSEQ multiplex PCR, and TCRdb holds only the in-frame ones, with some missing. The table has 120,000 to 150,000 clones, under 90% seen once; the top ten hold 2% to 2.5%. The V gene lost 3 bases and the J gene lost 3 bases, with 11 bases spanning the gap. This CDR3 region has 14 residues. Study conclusions and caveats: Three CMV-associated chains were confirmed in vitro to be specific for CMV antigens. Another analysis was done later, and it associated approximately 15,000 TCR beta sequences with HLA alleles at 0.05 false discovery rate.

V is TRBV23-1 and J is TRBJ2-5; D may be TRBD1 (6 bases). TRBV23-1 is marked as an open reading frame, function uncertain. The source of this sequence is a boy younger than 10 in good health and CMV-seronegative. The sequenced sample consisted of PBMCs. This CDR3 reads CASSHRDNEETQYF. CDR3 DNA sequence: TGCGCCAGCAGTCACCGGGACAACGAAGAGACCCAGTACTTC.